This T cell receptor (beta chain) emerged from a study of blood T cell repertoires in COVID-19. Study background: The analysed material was cDNA or gDNA that came from T cells, B-cell-depleted T cells, or PBMCs.

TCRdb's copy holds only in-frame clones and misses some; the assay was immunoSEQ multiplex PCR. The sample carries some 180,000 clones, 85% to 90% recorded once. With 4 bases removed from V and 2 bases from J, the gap between germline ends came to 17 bases. The CDR3 contains 16 residues. The germline V gene has CDR1 LNHDA and CDR2 SQIVND (reference sequence). The specimen sequenced was peripheral blood. The clonotype comes from a man in his fifties or sixties who had recovered from COVID-19. The V call is TRBV19, the J call TRBJ1-2, with D possibly matching TRBD1 (6 bases). The CDR3 is CASSKVRGAINYGYTF. DNA of the CDR3: TGTGCCAGTAGTAAGGTGCGGGGGGCGATAAACTATGGCTACACCTTC.